The sequence of this TCR beta chain was determined in a study of T cells expressing NK-cell markers. TCRdb reanalyzed the 5' RACE reads, giving one entry per CDR3 protein sequence and no DNA. The sample totals 350,000 to 400,000 distinct CDR3 sequences. The germline CDR1 and CDR2 sequences are SGHAT and FQNNGV. CDR3 length: 16 residues. The chain is built from TRBV11-2 and TRBJ2-5. Sequencing input: blood T cells: a sorted CD56 or NKG2C T cell subset, CD4+ or CD8+ T cells, or bulk PBMC T cells (not recorded which). This clonotype was sampled from a woman aged 50 to 65 in good health. The CDR3 here is CASSFGFRGVQETQYF.